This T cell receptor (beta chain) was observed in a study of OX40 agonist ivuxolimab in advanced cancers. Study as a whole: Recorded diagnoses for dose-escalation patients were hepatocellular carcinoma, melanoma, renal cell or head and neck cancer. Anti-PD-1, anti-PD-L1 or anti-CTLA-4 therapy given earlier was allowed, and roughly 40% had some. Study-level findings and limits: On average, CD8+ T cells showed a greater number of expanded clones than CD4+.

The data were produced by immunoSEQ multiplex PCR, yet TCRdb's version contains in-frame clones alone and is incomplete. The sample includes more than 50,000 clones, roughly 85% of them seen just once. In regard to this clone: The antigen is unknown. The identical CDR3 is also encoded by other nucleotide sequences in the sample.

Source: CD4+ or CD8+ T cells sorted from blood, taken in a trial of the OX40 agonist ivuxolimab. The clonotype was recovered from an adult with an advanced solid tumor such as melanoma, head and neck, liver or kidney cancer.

The DNA for the CDR3 is TGTGCCTGGAGTGTTGGAGGACGGACCTCCTACGAGCAGTACTTC. It specifies CAWSVGGRTSYEQYF. The genes are TRBV30 and TRBJ2-7, with a weak D call TRBD2 (5 bases). The ends were cut back, 0 bases at V and 0 bases at J, with 12 bases in the middle. The germline V gene encodes CDR1 GTSNPN and CDR2 SVGIG (reference sequence). CDR3 length: 15 residues. Filled out from reference TRBV30 and TRBJ2-7, the complete variable domain reads SQTIHQWPATLVQPVGSPLSLECTVEGTSNPNLYWYRQAAGRGLQLLFYSVGIGQISSEVPQNLSASRPQDRQFILSSKKLLLSDSGFYLCAWSVGGRTSYEQYFGPGTRLTVT.